The 26 T cell receptor beta chains below all came from one sample that was sequenced in a study of cytomegalovirus exposure and HLA in healthy donors. Amplification used 60 Vbeta primers and 13 Jbeta primers. This table comes from immunoSEQ multiplex PCR, and its TCRdb copy is limited to in-frame clones, with some not included. The table has 100,000 to 150,000 clones, about 86% seen once. The sample taken for sequencing was PBMCs. All receptors derive from a woman between 35 and 50 years old in good health and CMV-seronegative.

This clone was counted between two and nine times. The V and J genes are TRBV5-5 and TRBJ2-7, with D perhaps matching TRBD1 (5 bases). CDR1 and CDR2 (germline): SGHKS, YYEKEE (reference sequence). The CDR3 runs to 14 residues. Trimming took off 2 bases at V and 3 bases at J, with 12 bases between the two ends. The CDR3: CASSFLQEYYEQYF. The CDR3, as DNA: TGTGCCAGCAGCTTCCTACAGGAATACTACGAGCAGTACTTC.

This clone was found a few times. The chain uses TRBV11-2 and TRBJ2-5; D perhaps matches TRBD1 (5 bases). CDR1 is SGHAT and CDR2 is FQNNGV in the germline V gene. Trimming pared 0 bases from V and 2 bases from J, leaving 10 bases between. This CDR3 contains 15 residues. The CDR3 spells CASSLDGASQETQYF. The CDR3 nucleotides are TGTGCCAGCAGCTTAGATGGGGCTTCACAAGAGACCCAGTACTTC.

The genes are TRBV28 and TRBJ2-7; 8 bases are a match to TRBD1. The CDR3 is 14 amino acids. With 6 bases clipped from V and 4 bases from J, the junction kept 8 bases outside the gene matches. Germline CDR1 and CDR2: MDHEN and SYDVKM. The CDR3 spells CASRGQEGTYEQYF. The CDR3 nucleotides are TGTGCCAGCAGGGGACAGGAAGGAACTTACGAGCAGTACTTC.

The rearrangement uses TRBV5-1 and TRBJ2-1; 12 bases match TRBD2. The CDR3 has 16 amino acids. Germline V gives CDR1 SGHRS, CDR2 YFSETQ. J lost 4 bases, V lost 4 bases, and 6 bases had no gene match. CDR3 sequence reads: CASSRPTSGGYNEQFF. DNA of the CDR3: TGCGCCAGCAGCCGTCCGACTAGCGGGGGATACAATGAGCAGTTCTTC.

This clone was seen only a few times. The chain has TRBV19 and TRBJ1-3, with D unresolved. The CDR3 spans 14 residues. Germline CDR1 and CDR2: LNHDA and SQIVND (reference sequence). V lost 7 bases and J lost 4, with 14 bases in between. CDR3 bases: TGTGCCAGTACCATCCCGGTTTACGGAAACACCATATATTTT. Its translation: CASTIPVYGNTIYF.

This sequence joins TRBV6-4 and TRBJ2-1; 7 bases map to TRBD2. V lost 5 bases to trimming and J lost 3 bases; unmatched junction nucleotides: 4. This CDR3 region has 14 residues. Germline V gives CDR1 MRHNA, CDR2 SNTAGT. This CDR3 reads CASSPSSGYNEQFF. In DNA form, the CDR3 reads TGTGCCAGCAGTCCCTCTAGCGGCTACAATGAGCAGTTCTTC.

The rearrangement links TRBV7-9 to TRBJ2-1; 10 nucleotides line up with TRBD2. CDR1 is SEHNR, CDR2 FQNEAQ, per germline (reference sequence). The CDR3 sequence is 14 residues long. After removal of 5 bases from V and 8 bases from J, the junction contained 6 bases not matched to a gene. CDR3 nucleotides: TGTGCCAGCAGCCGAGGGACTAGCGAAGATGAGCAGTTCTTC. It yields the protein CASSRGTSEDEQFF.

The V and J genes are TRBV28 and TRBJ2-3, with D possibly TRBD2 on 5 matching bases. Per the germline V gene, CDR1 is MDHEN and CDR2 is SYDVKM. Trimming pared 5 bases from V and 2 bases from J, leaving 14 bases between. The CDR3 loop spans 15 amino acids. The CDR3 coding sequence is TGTGCCAGCAGTAGCGGACGGATCTCCACAGATACGCAGTATTTT. Translation: CASSSGRISTDTQYF.

The chain joins TRBV19 to TRBJ1-1; D gene uncertain. The CDR3 contains 12 residues. V was trimmed by 3 bases and J by 8 bases, leaving 10 bases between them. Germline lookup yields CDR1 LNHDA and CDR2 SQIVND (reference sequence). The CDR3 nucleotides read TGTGCCAGTAGTATTCGTGAGACAGAAGCTTTCTTT. It yields the protein CASSIRETEAFF.

J is TRBJ1-4 and V is TRBV16; weak D call: TRBD1 (5 bases). V lost 4 bases and J lost 7, with 13 bases in between. CDR3 length equals 14 residues. Germline V gene data show CDR1 as KGHSY and CDR2 as FQNENV. CDR3 coding DNA: TGTGCCAGCAGCCCCAGGGATCGGAGTGAAAAACTGTTTTTT. This codes for CASSPRDRSEKLFF.

Points on this clone: Other DNA sequences of this sample code for an identical CDR3. The V gene is TRBV4-1, the J gene TRBJ1-4; tentative D call: TRBD1 (5 bases). Trimming pared 2 bases from V and 5 bases from J, leaving 15 bases between. The CDR3 is made up of 16 amino acids. CDR1 and CDR2 from the germline V gene are MGHRA and YSYEKL. CDR3 sequence: CASSQKWGGLNEKLFF. The CDR3 coding sequence is TGCGCCAGCAGCCAAAAGTGGGGGGGTCTGAATGAAAAACTGTTTTTT.

This clone was seen more than once but under ten times. The rearrangement links TRBV6-5 to TRBJ2-7, with 9 bases identical to TRBD2. With 6 bases clipped from V and 3 bases from J, the junction kept 6 bases outside the gene matches. The CDR3 totals 14 residues. Germline CDR1 is MNHEY and CDR2 is SVGAGI. In DNA form, the CDR3 reads TGTGCCAGCAGGCCAGGACTAGCGAGCTACGAGCAGTACTTC. Protein sequence: CASRPGLASYEQYF.

This rearrangement joins TRBV29-1 to TRBJ2-1; the D is unclear. Germline CDR1 reads SQVTM; CDR2 reads ANQGSEA. V was trimmed by 5 bases and J by 8 bases, leaving 13 bases between them. The CDR3 runs to 12 residues. CDR3 region: CSVFSSLDEQFF. Written as DNA, the CDR3 is TGCAGCGTTTTTAGTAGCTTGGATGAGCAGTTCTTC.

This chain uses TRBV15 with TRBJ2-3; TRBD2 might be the D (5 bases). Deletions cut 1 base from V and 1 base from J, with 6 bases between. The germline V gene has CDR1 LNHNV and CDR2 YYDKDF (reference sequence). The length of the CDR3 is 14 residues. The CDR3 region is CATSRVSGTDTQYF. The CDR3 DNA reads TGTGCCACCAGCAGAGTTAGCGGCACAGATACGCAGTATTTT.

This clone has just one count. J is TRBJ1-2 and V is TRBV30, with D unresolved. The CDR3 runs 12 residues. Germline V gene lookup returns CDR1 GTSNPN and CDR2 SVGIG (reference sequence). V shed 2 bases and J shed 4 bases, with 8 bases lying between them. CDR3 nucleotides: TGTGCCTGGAGTCAACATCGCTATGGCTACACCTTC. As protein: CAWSQHRYGYTF. The full variable domain, rest sourced from reference TRBV30 and TRBJ1-2, is SQTIHQWPATLVQPVGSPLSLECTVEGTSNPNLYWYRQAAGRGLQLLFYSVGIGQISSEVPQNLSASRPQDRQFILSSKKLLLSDSGFYLCAWSQHRYGYTFGSGTRLTVV.

This clone was picked up a small number of times. The chain has TRBV28 and TRBJ1-1; TRBD1 agrees at 10 bases. The J segment lost 6 bases and the V segment lost 6 bases, leaving 10 bases of the junction unmatched. Germline lookup yields CDR1 MDHEN and CDR2 SYDVKM. CDR3 length equals 15 residues. The CDR3 loop is CASRDRQGAGSEAFF. The CDR3 DNA reads TGTGCCAGCAGGGACCGACAGGGGGCAGGGTCTGAAGCTTTCTTT.

The chain has TRBV28 and TRBJ2-7; 10 positions match TRBD2. J lost 1 base, V lost 2 bases, and 5 bases had no gene match. This CDR3 has 16 amino acids. The germline V gene encodes CDR1 MDHEN and CDR2 SYDVKM. CDR3 in amino acids: CASSLTLAGVSYEQYF. CDR3 nucleotide sequence: TGTGCCAGCAGTTTAACTCTAGCGGGGGTATCCTACGAGCAGTACTTC.

The chain joins TRBV5-1 to TRBJ2-5; 13 bases align to TRBD2. TRBJ2-7 matches the DNA end more closely, so the J call is doubtful. Germline V gene lookup returns CDR1 SGHRS and CDR2 YFSETQ. This CDR3 is 16 amino acids long. In DNA, the CDR3 is TGCGCCAGCAAACTAGCGGGAGGGCCAAGTCCCTACGAGCAGTACTTC. This encodes CASKLAGGPSPYEQYF.

The rearrangement uses TRBV28 and TRBJ1-5; a weak D match, TRBD1 (5 bases). Germline CDR1 MDHEN, CDR2 SYDVKM. This CDR3 spans 15 amino acids. V lost 3 bases, J lost 4 bases, and 13 bases lay in between. The CDR3 sequence is CASSFDSRFNQPQHF. CDR3 sequence (DNA): TGTGCCAGCAGTTTCGACAGTAGGTTTAATCAGCCCCAGCATTTT.

This sequence joins TRBV30 and TRBJ2-1; 8 bases align to TRBD1. Germline V lookup: CDR1 GTSNPN, CDR2 SVGIG (reference sequence). The CDR3 totals 15 residues. Trimming removed 0 bases from V and 0 bases from J; junction bases left unmatched: 1. The CDR3 sequence: CAWSVTGGSYNEQFF. The CDR3 DNA reads as TGTGCCTGGAGTGTAACAGGGGGCTCCTACAATGAGCAGTTCTTC.

This clone was recorded only once. The chain has TRBV9 and TRBJ1-3, with TRBD1 as a possible D gene (5 bases). Trimming left V 4 bases short and J 6 bases short, with 14 bases between. The length of the CDR3 is 14 residues. Per germline, CDR1 SGDLS and CDR2 YYNGEE. CDR3 sequence: CASSWGPDQNTIYF. CDR3 nucleotides: TGTGCCAGCAGCTGGGGCCCCGATCAAAACACCATATATTTT. Drawing the rest from reference TRBV9 and TRBJ1-3, the complete variable domain is DSGVTQTPKHLITATGQRVTLRCSPRSGDLSVYWYQQSLDQGLQFLIQYYNGEERAKGNILERFSAQQFPDLHSELNLSSLELGDSALYFCASSWGPDQNTIYFGEGSWLTVV.

The chain links TRBV19 to TRBJ1-1; 9 bases match TRBD1. This CDR3 has 16 residues. V was pared by 9 bases and J by 6 bases, with 17 bases of the junction left unmatched. CDR1 LNHDA and CDR2 SQIVND come from the germline V gene (reference sequence). CDR3 amino acids: CASLNYHPGQGPEAFF. CDR3 DNA: TGTGCCAGCCTAAACTACCATCCGGGACAGGGCCCTGAAGCTTTCTTT.

In its sample, this clone was seen a few times. The same CDR3 is also encoded by other DNA sequences in this sample. V and J are TRBV5-1 and TRBJ2-7; 9 bases agree with TRBD1. Germline V gives CDR1 SGHRS, CDR2 YFSETQ. V lost 7 bases to trimming and J lost 6 bases; unmatched junction nucleotides: 11. CDR3 length: 14 amino acids. Here the CDR3 DNA reads TGCGCCAGCCGCCGTGGGACAGGGAGTTTCGAGCAGTACTTC. It encodes CASRRGTGSFEQYF.

This clone came up once. V usage is TRBV6-6 and J usage is TRBJ2-2; 10 positions agree with TRBD1. The CDR3 contains 16 residues. The germline gives CDR1 MNHNY, CDR2 SVGAGI (reference sequence). The ends lost 6 bases at V and 4 bases at J; junction bases unmatched: 8. The CDR3 DNA reads as TGTGCCAGCAGCAAGGACAGGGGGGTTAGCACCGGGGAGCTGTTTTTT. It specifies CASSKDRGVSTGELFF.

J is TRBJ1-1 and V is TRBV4-1; perhaps TRBD1 as D (6 bases). The CDR3 has 14 residues. Trimming left V 0 bases short and J 10 bases short, with 15 bases between. Per the germline V gene, CDR1 is MGHRA and CDR2 is YSYEKL. As DNA, the CDR3 is TGCGCCAGCAGCCAAGATCTGACAGGATCTGCAGCTTTCTTT. Protein product: CASSQDLTGSAAFF.

The chain employs TRBV2 and TRBJ2-1; D not resolved. Looked up from germline, CDR1 is SNHLY and CDR2 is FYNNEI. This CDR3 has 14 amino acids. Trimming removed 1 base at V and 0 bases at J, with 4 bases between. The CDR3 DNA reads TGTGCCAGCAGTGAAGAGAGCTCCTACAATGAGCAGTTCTTC. It is translated as CASSEESSYNEQFF.